The entry that follows covers one T cell receptor (beta chain) sequence. Its antigen is still unknown. The data derive from a study of cytomegalovirus exposure and HLA in healthy donors. On the study more broadly: Unique TCRs from HLA-typed donors, roughly 89 million of them, were held in an early data release. Of all 400 or so donors who were genotyped, about 80% belonged to the Caucasian-associated ancestry cluster.

Findings and caveats of the study: Differences between HLA loci emerged in a later analysis of TCR association rates, with DRB1 most and HLA-C fewest. Across all donors, roughly uniform sequencing depth was an assumption of the presence/absence analyses.

There are 16 residues in the CDR3. Losses at the gene ends were 2 bases for V and 1 base for J; bases not matched to a gene: 1. Germline V lookup: CDR1 MNHEY, CDR2 SVGAGI. Primers included in the PCR were 60 Vbeta and 13 Jbeta primers. Method: immunoSEQ multiplex PCR; TCRdb's copy keeps in-frame clones and lacks some. The sample records some 130,000 clones, over 75% being singletons. The V and J genes are TRBV6-5 and TRBJ2-6; 8 nucleotides match TRBD1. Specimen: PBMCs. The TCR was taken from a man aged 30-40 years in good health. CDR3 sequence reads: CASSYGQGSGANVLTF. The CDR3 coding sequence is TGTGCCAGCAGTTACGGACAGGGATCTGGGGCCAACGTCCTGACTTTC.